This T cell receptor beta chain appears in the sequencing data of a study of T-cell reconstitution after alpha-beta-depleted transplantation in children. Germline loops: CDR1 SGHTA, CDR2 FQGNSA. CDR3 length: 13 residues. V gave up 2 bases and J gave up 4 bases, with 8 bases separating them. This clonotype was observed a handful of times. Unique molecular identifiers were incorporated during preparation of the TCRbeta library. TCRdb passed the PCR reads through MiXCR, listing each CDR3 protein once. Of 500,000 to 600,000 distinct CDR3 sequences in the sample, approximately 32% were seen once. This sequence was found in a human donor who donated a stem cell graft to a child with aplastic anemia. This chain joins TRBV7-2 and TRBJ1-2; D call uncertain. Sequences were derived from PBMCs from the stem cell graft donor, sampled from the stem cell graft. The CDR3 DNA sequence: TGTGCCAGCAGCTTACCAGAGGGCTATGGCTACACCTTC. Its protein product is CASSLPEGYGYTF. The whole variable domain, filled in from reference TRBV7-2 and TRBJ1-2, reads GAGVSQSPSNKVTEKGKDVELRCDPISGHTALYWYRQSLGQGLEFLIYFQGNSAPDKSGLPSDRFSAERTGGSVSTLTIQRTQQEDSAVYLCASSLPEGYGYTFGSGTRLTVV.